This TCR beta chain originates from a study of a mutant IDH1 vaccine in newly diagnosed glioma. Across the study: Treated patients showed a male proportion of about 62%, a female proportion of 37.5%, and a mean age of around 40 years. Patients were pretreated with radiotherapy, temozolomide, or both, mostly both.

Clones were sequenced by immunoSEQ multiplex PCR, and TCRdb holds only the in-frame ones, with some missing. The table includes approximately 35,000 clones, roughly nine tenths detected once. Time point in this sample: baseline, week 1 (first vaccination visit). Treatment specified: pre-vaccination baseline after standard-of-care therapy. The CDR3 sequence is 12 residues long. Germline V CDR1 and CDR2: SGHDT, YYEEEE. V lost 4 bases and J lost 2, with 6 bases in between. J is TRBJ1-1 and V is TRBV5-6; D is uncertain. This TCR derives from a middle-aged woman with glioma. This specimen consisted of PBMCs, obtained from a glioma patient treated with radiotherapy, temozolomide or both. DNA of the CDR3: TGTGCCAGCAGCGGGAGTAACACTGAAGCTTTCTTT. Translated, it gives CASSGSNTEAFF.